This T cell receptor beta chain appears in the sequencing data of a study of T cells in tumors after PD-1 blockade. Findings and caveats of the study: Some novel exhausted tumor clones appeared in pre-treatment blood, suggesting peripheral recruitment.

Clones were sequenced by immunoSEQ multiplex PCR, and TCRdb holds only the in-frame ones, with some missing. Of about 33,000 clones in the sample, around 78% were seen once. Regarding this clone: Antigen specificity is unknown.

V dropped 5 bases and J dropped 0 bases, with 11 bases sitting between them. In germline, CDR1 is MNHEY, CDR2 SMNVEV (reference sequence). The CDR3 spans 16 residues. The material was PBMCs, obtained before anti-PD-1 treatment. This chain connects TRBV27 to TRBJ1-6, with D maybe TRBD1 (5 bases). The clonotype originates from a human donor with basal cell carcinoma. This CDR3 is CASSIQQVSYNSPLHF. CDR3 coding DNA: TGTGCCAGCAGTATCCAACAGGTCTCCTATAATTCACCCCTCCACTTT.